The present TCR beta chain was sequenced within a study of blood T cell repertoires in COVID-19 (dated by TCRdb to 2018 to 2021). Broadly, across the study: The collaborator samples originated in the United States, Italy and Spain and spanned the acute and convalescent phases of COVID-19. Where HLA class I and class II types were available, the types were taken from metadata supplied by the sample provider, not from assay-based typing. The material from the prospective study consisted of cDNA or gDNA derived from T cells, B-cell-depleted T cells, or PBMCs. A de-identified subject ID, COVID-19 status, age in years and sex were almost always included in the sample metadata. The samples were drawn from two sources: the first 160 participants of the ongoing ImmuneRACE study, and approximately 1,300 subjects contributed by 6 global collaborators. Subjects who had been exposed to COVID-19, were actively infected with it, or had recovered from it provided the deeply sampled blood TCRbeta repertoires that made up the dataset. The repertoires were made available in a free public database intended to serve as a resource for research on the immune response to SARS-CoV-2.

Measured from the cysteine to the phenylalanine, the CDR3 is 15 residues long. The entry retains the CDR3 DNA only, 45 bases that are in frame from base 1. A distance of 13 bases separates the germline ends of V and J, which lose 4 bases and 3 bases respectively. The germline V gene encodes CDR1 LGHNA and CDR2 YSLEER. In the case of this clone: No antigen is known for it. No qualities accompany the bases; no much larger clone lies one base away.

Study-level results and caveats: The quantity of clinical and demographic metadata differed by source and by participant and was supplied without curation.

In the prospective study, participants were about 18 to 95 years old, resided in 24 geographic areas of the United States, and were enrolled through a virtual design. To assign participants to cohorts, the prospective study relied on clinical history that participants themselves reported in a screening survey and a study questionnaire. Exposed participants had been in contact with someone with a PCR-confirmed or clinician-diagnosed COVID-19 case within 2 weeks of study entry. In the prospective study, mobile phlebotomists collected whole blood, serum and a nasopharyngeal or oropharyngeal swab from each participant. Over a roughly two-month period, participants in the prospective study had the option of providing additional blood draws and questionnaires. Blood samples from the prospective study were shipped frozen or at room temperature prior to DNA extraction. TCRbeta CDR3 regions were amplified from genomic DNA by means of the immunoSEQ Assay, a bias-controlled multiplex PCR. The study's own analysis went as follows. The number of nucleated cells in each sample was estimated by amplification of reference gene primers within the assay. To quantify the absolute abundance of each unique TCRbeta CDR3 rearrangement, sequence reads were collapsed and filtered. For each sample, productive Simpson clonality was calculated as the square root of Simpson's diversity index across productive rearrangements. Held by TCRdb, this immuneACCESS table contains in-frame sequences only and omits some clones. Under half of the omission traces to an unresolved V gene where checked; the cause of the rest is unknown. V, J and clone size derive from that table, while D and trimming were established from the DNA sequence. This sample holds under 250,000 clones; about 83% were observed only once. The ten largest clonotypes hold 3% to 4.5% of the sample.

This sequence originates from a woman aged 40 to 50 who had been exposed to COVID-19. Sequences were obtained from PBMCs or T cells enriched from blood (not recorded which). The rearrangement combines TRBV4-3 with TRBJ1-3, with no confident D gene call. The nucleotide sequence reads as follows: TGCGCCAGCAGCCCAGGATTAGGACTTGGAAACACCATATATTTT. Its translation is CASSPGLGLGNTIYF.